These 26 T cell receptor beta chains originate from one sample sequenced in a study of a mutant IDH1 vaccine in newly diagnosed glioma. Sequenced by immunoSEQ multiplex PCR; TCRdb stores in-frame clones only, minus some. The data show 60,000 to 100,000 clones, with about 85% seen just once and 0.77% held by the top ten. Their recognized antigens are unknown. Described time point: week 23, last vaccination. Every single dose of the vaccine, 300 ug of mutant IDH1 20-mer peptide, came with topical imiquimod. Here the sequenced sample was PBMCs, taken from a glioma patient whose treatment included an IDH1 peptide vaccine. The receptors here all came from a woman aged 45-59 years with glioma.

This clone has just one count. This chain uses TRBV10-1 with TRBJ2-3; TRBD2 might be the D (5 bases). Trimming left V 5 bases short and J 6 bases short, with 9 bases between. This CDR3 comprises 12 residues. Germline values: CDR1 WNHNN, CDR2 SYGVQD (reference sequence). The CDR3 spells CASSNPGDTQYF. The CDR3 nucleotides read TGCGCCAGCAGTAATCCGGGGGATACGCAGTATTTT.

The chain has TRBV12-2 and TRBJ2-7. TRBV12-2 is shown as a pseudogene. The CDR3 has 15 residues. The CDR3: CASRDAPGGDYEQYF. Here the CDR3 DNA reads TGTGCAAGTCGTGATGCCCCAGGGGGGGACTACGAGCAGTACTTC.

For the CDR3, the DNA is TGTGCCGGCGGACGAACGGGACAGGGGATCCACGAGCAGTACTTC. Its translation is CAGGRTGQGIHEQYF. The rearrangement uses TRBV6-6 and TRBJ2-7, with 10 bases identical to TRBD1. The CDR3 totals 15 residues. V was pared by 11 bases and J by 5 bases, with 15 bases of the junction left unmatched. Per the germline V gene, CDR1 is MNHNY and CDR2 is SVGAGI (reference sequence).

The chain recombines TRBV28 with TRBJ1-5; no definite D call. The CDR3 covers 13 residues. Trimming took 4 bases from V and 4 from J, leaving 8 bases between them. CDR1 and CDR2 from the germline V gene are MDHEN and SYDVKM. The CDR3 DNA follows: TGTGCCAGCAGTTGGGGAAATAATCAGCCCCAGCATTTT. Translating it yields CASSWGNNQPQHF. Drawing the rest from reference TRBV28 and TRBJ1-5, the complete variable domain is DVKVTQSSRYLVKRTGEKVFLECVQDMDHENMFWYRQDPGLGLRLIYFSYDVKMKEKGDIPEGYSVSREKKERFSLILESASTNQTSMYLCASSWGNNQPQHFGDGTRLSIL.

This clone was seen a few times. This chain connects TRBV6-6 to TRBJ2-7, with 11 positions matching TRBD2. This CDR3 has 15 residues. V shed 4 bases and J 3 bases; nucleotides not matched to a gene: 5. Per the germline V gene, CDR1 is MNHNY and CDR2 is SVGAGI (reference sequence). In nucleotides, the CDR3 is TGTGCCAGCAGTTTTAGCGGGAGGGCCGGCTACGAGCAGTACTTC. Its translation: CASSFSGRAGYEQYF.

This sequence joins TRBV5-1 and TRBJ2-5; tentatively, D is TRBD2 (6 bases). Germline V CDR1 and CDR2: SGHRS, YFSETQ. The CDR3 spans 15 residues. V dropped 0 bases and J dropped 5 bases, with 14 bases sitting between them. In DNA form, the CDR3 reads TGCGCCAGCAGCTTGGAGGAGGGTCCCTGGGAGACCCAGTACTTC. This encodes CASSLEEGPWETQYF.

The chain joins TRBV5-1 to TRBJ2-7, with 7 bases matching TRBD2. The length of the CDR3 is 17 residues. With V trimmed by 4 bases and J by 2 bases, 15 bases remained unmatched. The germline CDR1 and CDR2 sequences are SGHRS and YFSETQ. The DNA of the CDR3 is TGCGCCAGCAGCCGACAGCGTCCGAGCGGGGACCCCTACGAGCAGTACTTC. This gives the protein CASSRQRPSGDPYEQYF.

The CDR3 spells CASSPGNAYGYTF. The CDR3 coding sequence is TGTGCCAGCAGTCCGGGCAATGCCTATGGCTACACCTTC. The V gene is TRBV28, the J gene TRBJ1-2; D ambiguous. The V gene's germline CDR1 is MDHEN and CDR2 SYDVKM. V lost 5 bases to trimming and J lost 4 bases, with 11 bases between them. The CDR3 has 13 residues.

About this clone itself: Relative to the germline gene, one junction end is altered; a read error may explain this. This chain uses TRBV28 with TRBJ1-2; unclear D gene. The CDR3 sequence is 11 residues long. Per germline, CDR1 MDHEN and CDR2 SYDVKM. CDR3 nucleotide sequence: TGTGCCAGCAGTTTATTTACTACACGGTCATTC. As protein: CASSLFTTRSF.

This chain links TRBV5-1 with TRBJ2-5; tentatively, D is TRBD1 (8 bases). Germline CDR1 and CDR2: SGHRS and YFSETQ. The CDR3 runs to 14 residues. Trimming cost V 4 bases and J 5 bases, with 15 bases left between them. CDR3 in DNA: TGCGCCAGCAGCCTCGGACAGGGAGGGGAGACCCAGTACTTC. This gives the protein CASSLGQGGETQYF.

The rearrangement uses TRBV6-6 and TRBJ2-7; D remains unclear. The CDR3 totals 11 residues. The V end was cut by 2 bases, the J end by 7 bases, with 6 bases between. Germline-derived CDR1 and CDR2 are MNHNY and SVGAGI (reference sequence). The DNA of the CDR3 is TGTGCCAGCAGTTACGATGAGGAGCAGTACTTC. It yields the protein CASSYDEEQYF.

The chain employs TRBV19 and TRBJ1-5; D remains ambiguous. Germline-derived CDR1 and CDR2 are LNHDA and SQIVND (reference sequence). V gave up 5 bases and J gave up 2 bases, with 13 bases separating them. The CDR3 runs to 15 residues. For the CDR3, the DNA is TGTGCCAGTAGTGGTCCGGGCCAAGGCAATCAGCCCCAGCATTTT. This sequence encodes CASSGPGQGNQPQHF.

The rearrangement joins TRBV6-1 to TRBJ2-7; D is perhaps TRBD1 (6 bases). The CDR3 consists of 15 residues. The V gene's germline CDR1 is MNHNS and CDR2 SASEGT. V lost 6 bases and J lost 2, with 17 bases in between. The CDR3 protein is CASSSRQAPAYEQYF. CDR3 nucleotides: TGTGCCAGCAGCTCCCGACAGGCCCCTGCCTACGAGCAGTACTTC.

The chain joins TRBV9 to TRBJ1-2, with 11 positions matching TRBD1. Germline trimming cut 3 bases from V and 2 bases from J; bases unmatched to any gene: 0. The V gene's germline CDR1 is SGDLS and CDR2 YYNGEE. The CDR3 is 14 residues long. CDR3 protein: CASSGDRGNYGYTF. In nucleotides, the CDR3 is TGTGCCAGCAGCGGGGACAGGGGGAACTATGGCTACACCTTC. The full variable domain, rest sourced from reference TRBV9 and TRBJ1-2, is DSGVTQTPKHLITATGQRVTLRCSPRSGDLSVYWYQQSLDQGLQFLIQYYNGEERAKGNILERFSAQQFPDLHSELNLSSLELGDSALYFCASSGDRGNYGYTFGSGTRLTVV.

The chain couples TRBV5-6 to TRBJ1-6; no firm D call. Trimming left V 1 base short and J 7 bases short, with 9 bases between. The CDR3 extends over 14 amino acids. Germline V gene sequence: CDR1 SGHDT, CDR2 YYEEEE. CDR3 nucleotide sequence: TGTGCCAGCAGCTTGTTGGCAGACAATTCACCCCTCCACTTT. It encodes CASSLLADNSPLHF.

The chain links TRBV7-3 to TRBJ2-3; 13 bases match TRBD2. Germline CDR1 and CDR2: SGHTA and FQGTGA. With V trimmed by 3 bases and J by 6 bases, 3 bases remained unmatched. The CDR3 runs 15 residues. In DNA, the CDR3 is TGTGCCAGCAGCTTCGGGACTAGCGGGACTGATACGCAGTATTTT. Translating gives CASSFGTSGTDTQYF.

This clone was observed once. V is TRBV5-1 and J is TRBJ1-3; D remains unclear. Germline V lookup: CDR1 SGHRS, CDR2 YFSETQ. V dropped 1 base and J dropped 0 bases, with 5 bases sitting between them. The CDR3 extends over 14 amino acids. The CDR3 nucleotides read TGCGCCAGCAGCTTGCGGGGCTCTGGAAACACCATATATTTT. Its protein product is CASSLRGSGNTIYF.

This sequence joins TRBV23-1 and TRBJ2-7, with no clear D. TRBV23-1 counts as an open reading frame of uncertain function. This CDR3 has 15 amino acids. Trimming took 0 bases from V and 2 from J, leaving 11 bases between them. DNA of the CDR3: TGCGCCAGCAGTCAATCCTGGCAGCAGACCTACGAGCAGTACTTC. Residues: CASSQSWQQTYEQYF.

The gene calls are TRBV28 and TRBJ1-6; 8 nucleotides match TRBD1. Germline V gives CDR1 MDHEN, CDR2 SYDVKM. The CDR3 extends over 15 amino acids. V was pared by 5 bases and J by 9 bases, with 9 bases of the junction left unmatched. Here the CDR3 DNA reads TGTGCCAGCAGTATGCAGACAGGGGTGAGTTCACCCCTCCACTTT. Amino acid sequence: CASSMQTGVSSPLHF.

This chain uses TRBV7-9 with TRBJ2-6, with D perhaps TRBD1 (5 bases). This CDR3 region has 17 residues. Germline loops: CDR1 SEHNR, CDR2 FQNEAQ (reference sequence). Trimming stripped 1 base from V and 2 bases from J, with 12 bases between. For the CDR3, the DNA is TGTGCCAGCAGCTTAGGGCCCGGCAGGGCTGGGGCCAACGTCCTGACTTTC. It is translated as CASSLGPGRAGANVLTF.

The chain employs TRBV27 and TRBJ2-7, with 8 bases that match TRBD1. The CDR3 runs 16 residues. Germline trimming cut 4 bases from V and 0 bases from J; bases unmatched to any gene: 8. Germline CDR1 is MNHEY and CDR2 is SMNVEV (reference sequence). DNA for the CDR3: TGTGCCAGCAGTTCCGGAACCGGGACAGGCTCCTACGAGCAGTACTTC. Its protein product is CASSSGTGTGSYEQYF.

V gene TRBV9 combines with J gene TRBJ1-1; tentatively, D is TRBD1 (5 bases). V lost 0 bases and J lost 5, with 11 bases in between. CDR1 SGDLS and CDR2 YYNGEE come from the germline V gene. This CDR3 region has 14 residues. The CDR3, as DNA: TGTGCCAGCAGCGTAGCTCCAGGGCGAACTGAAGCTTTCTTT. Protein product: CASSVAPGRTEAFF.

The gene calls are TRBV27 and TRBJ2-7, with a possible D match to TRBD1 (5 bases). Germline-derived CDR1 and CDR2 are MNHEY and SMNVEV (reference sequence). V lost 0 bases and J lost 0, with 15 bases in between. The CDR3 runs 17 residues. CDR3 sequence: CASSLSRPTDTSYEQYF. CDR3 DNA sequence: TGTGCCAGCAGTTTATCCCGGCCGACAGATACCTCCTACGAGCAGTACTTC.

This clone occurred once. The chain links TRBV28 to TRBJ2-1, with 7 positions matching TRBD2. J was trimmed by 12 bases and V by 2 bases; bases with no gene match: 13. The CDR3 runs 15 residues. Germline-derived CDR1 and CDR2 are MDHEN and SYDVKM. CDR3 bases: TGTGCCAGCAGTTTACCCCGGAACCGGGGGGACGGGCAGTTCTTC. Protein product: CASSLPRNRGDGQFF.

This chain's CDR3 is CASSVATVYNEQFF. The CDR3 DNA is TGTGCCAGCAGCGTAGCTACTGTCTACAATGAGCAGTTCTTC. V and J are TRBV9 and TRBJ2-1; D remains ambiguous. V lost 0 bases, J lost 3 bases, and 7 bases lay in between. The CDR3 extends over 14 amino acids. Germline assignment: CDR1 SGDLS and CDR2 YYNGEE.

The J gene is TRBJ2-1, the V gene TRBV7-9, with unresolved D. The germline V and J ends were trimmed by 0 bases and 6 bases, with 9 bases remaining between them. The germline CDR1 and CDR2 sequences are SEHNR and FQNEAQ (reference sequence). CDR3 length: 14 amino acids. Here the CDR3 DNA reads TGTGCCAGCAGCTTAGCTCGGCTGTTCAATGAGCAGTTCTTC. It codes for CASSLARLFNEQFF.